The 10 T cell receptor beta chains reported below all come from one sample, sequenced in a study of blood T cell repertoires in COVID-19. Method: immunoSEQ multiplex PCR; TCRdb's copy keeps in-frame clones and lacks some. The table lists tens of thousands of clones, under 80% of them singletons. Sequencing was done on a sample of peripheral blood. The receptors were sampled from an elderly woman with active or convalescent COVID-19.

The chain uses TRBV19 and TRBJ1-1, with TRBD1 identical over 7 bases. The V and J ends lost 0 bases and 1 base, in that order; junction bases with no gene match: 2. The CDR3 covers 15 residues. CDR1 is LNHDA, CDR2 SQIVND, per germline (reference sequence). CDR3 amino acids: CASSIETGQNTEAFF. As DNA, the CDR3 is TGTGCCAGTAGTATAGAGACAGGGCAGAACACTGAAGCTTTCTTT.

This chain uses TRBV19 with TRBJ2-5, with 10 bases fitting TRBD2. There are 14 residues in the CDR3. The V gene end was trimmed by 9 bases and the J gene end by 4 bases; junction bases not matched to a gene: 8. Germline V gives CDR1 LNHDA, CDR2 SQIVND (reference sequence). The CDR3 loop is CARRAGGPGETQYF. CDR3 nucleotide sequence: TGTGCCAGAAGAGCGGGGGGGCCGGGAGAGACCCAGTACTTC.

The J gene is TRBJ1-2, the V gene TRBV5-4, with 7 bases matching TRBD1. CDR1 and CDR2 from the germline V gene are SGHNT and YYREEE (reference sequence). CDR3 length: 13 residues. Trimming cost V 3 bases and J 8 bases; bases outside gene matches: 7. The CDR3 DNA is TGTGCCAGCAGCTCTGACAGGGCCCTGGGCTACACCTTC. Residues: CASSSDRALGYTF.

The chain combines TRBV3-1 (or the pseudogene TRBV3-2) with TRBJ1-2, with 9 bases that match TRBD1. V trimming: 1 base; J trimming: 8 bases; junction bases outside the gene matches: 8. Germline loops: CDR1 LGHDT, CDR2 YNNKEL (reference sequence). The CDR3 has 15 amino acids. CDR3 sequence: CASSQGADRGVGYTF. The CDR3 DNA follows: TGTGCCAGCAGCCAAGGTGCGGACAGGGGTGTCGGCTACACCTTC.

The V and J genes are TRBV6-6 and TRBJ1-2; 8 bases are shared with TRBD1. This CDR3 is built from 15 residues. Germline V gene lookup returns CDR1 MNHNY and CDR2 SVGAGI (reference sequence). V lost 6 bases and J lost 4; bases outside the gene matches: 10. The CDR3 DNA is TGTGCCAGCAGACTTGACAGGGGAAACCTCTATGGCTACACCTTC. Translated: CASRLDRGNLYGYTF.

This clone was found a few times. V is TRBV5-1 and J is TRBJ2-2, with 8 bases lining up with TRBD2. CDR3 length: 15 amino acids. After removal of 5 bases from V and 5 bases from J, the junction contained 8 bases not matched to a gene. CDR1 SGHRS and CDR2 YFSETQ come from the germline V gene. DNA for the CDR3: TGCGCCAGCAGGGAGAGCGGGGGCCGGACCGGGGAGCTGTTTTTT. Protein product: CASRESGGRTGELFF.

J is TRBJ1-2 and V is TRBV5-1; a possible D gene is TRBD1 (6 bases). Germline values: CDR1 SGHRS, CDR2 YFSETQ. Trimming shortened V by 4 bases and J by 0 bases, and 13 bases separated the two germline ends. The CDR3 covers 15 residues. The CDR3 coding sequence is TGCGCCAGCAGCGTTACCGGACAGACTAACTATGGCTACACCTTC. As protein: CASSVTGQTNYGYTF. The variable domain in full, with the rest retrieved from reference TRBV5-1 and TRBJ1-2, is KAGVTQTPRYLIKTRGQQVTLSCSPISGHRSVSWYQQTPGQGLQFLFEYFSETQRNKGNFPGRFSGRQFSNSRSEMNVSTLELGDSALYLCASSVTGQTNYGYTFGSGTRLTVV.

This clone was counted between two and nine times. The chain links TRBV5-8 to TRBJ2-5, with 7 bases matching TRBD1. Germline values: CDR1 SGHTS, CDR2 YDEGEE. Trimming removed 4 bases from V and 2 bases from J; junction bases left unmatched: 17. The length of the CDR3 is 18 residues. The CDR3 DNA is TGTGCCAGCAGCCCACAGGGGCGGGCAGTTTATGGACAAGAGACCCAGTACTTC. Translating it yields CASSPQGRAVYGQETQYF.

The chain combines TRBV7-2 with TRBJ1-2, with unresolved D. Germline values: CDR1 SGHTA, CDR2 FQGNSA. The CDR3 is 13 residues long. The V end was cut by 6 bases, the J end by 1 base, with 9 bases between. CDR3 sequence: CASSGRVNYGYTF. The CDR3 DNA is TGTGCCAGCAGTGGGAGGGTTAACTATGGCTACACCTTC.

The rearrangement links TRBV2 to TRBJ2-2; no clear D. The CDR3 loop spans 14 amino acids. V shed 6 bases and J shed 4 bases, with 12 bases lying between them. Germline lookup yields CDR1 SNHLY and CDR2 FYNNEI. CDR3 nucleotide sequence: TGTGCCAGCAGAGATCCGGGTGGCACCGGGGAGCTGTTTTTT. This sequence encodes CASRDPGGTGELFF.